These 10 T cell receptor beta chains were sequenced from one sample in a study of beta chain features in type 1 diabetes. Study-wide findings and caveats: Among all four CD4+ subsets, Type 1 diabetes patients had TCRB CDR3s that were moderately but significantly shorter.

For these receptors, no antigen is known. Reverse transcription of all isolated RNA meant that expressed TCRB transcripts were sequenced. Assay used: immunoSEQ multiplex PCR; TCRdb lists only in-frame clones, some missing. Of some 660,000 clones in the sample, roughly an eighth are singletons; the top ten hold approximately 0.043%. The sample was naive CD4+ T cells from blood. Every receptor here comes from a young man with type 1 diabetes.

This clone appeared a few times. The V gene is TRBV30, the J gene TRBJ2-7, with no clear D. V was cut by 0 bases and J by 7 bases, with 13 bases left in between. The CDR3 covers 13 residues. The germline CDR1 and CDR2 sequences are GTSNPN and SVGIG (reference sequence). CDR3 sequence reads: CAWSVQTRREQYF. In DNA form, the CDR3 reads TGTGCCTGGAGTGTACAAACGAGAAGGGAGCAGTACTTC.

The chain is built from TRBV7-9 and TRBJ1-6, with D hard to call. V shed 6 bases and J shed 5 bases, with 8 bases lying between them. Germline V gene lookup returns CDR1 SEHNR and CDR2 FQNEAQ (reference sequence). The CDR3 spans 13 residues. CDR3 residues: CASSRIDNSPLHF. The CDR3 DNA reads as TGTGCCAGCAGTCGTATAGATAATTCACCCCTCCACTTT. Variable domain in full (rest from reference TRBV7-9 and TRBJ1-6): DTGVSQNPRHKITKRGQNVTFRCDPISEHNRLYWYRQTLGQGPEFLTYFQNEAQLEKSRLLSDRFSAERPKGSFSTLEIQRTEQGDSAMYLCASSRIDNSPLHFGNGTRLTVT.

This clone was seen only a few times. The chain recombines TRBV5-6 with TRBJ2-1; no clear D. The germline CDR1 and CDR2 sequences are SGHDT and YYEEEE. Deletions cut 0 bases from V and 8 bases from J, with 9 bases between. This CDR3 comprises 13 residues. CDR3 in amino acids: CASSLAWTDEQFF. In DNA form, the CDR3 reads TGTGCCAGCAGCTTGGCGTGGACCGATGAGCAGTTCTTC.

The chain joins TRBV19 to TRBJ2-1, with 9 bases aligning to TRBD2. Losses at the gene ends were 7 bases for V and 10 bases for J; bases not matched to a gene: 17. This CDR3 region has 16 residues. Looked up from germline, CDR1 is LNHDA and CDR2 is SQIVND (reference sequence). The CDR3 protein is CASTTTSSGKEEEQFF. The CDR3 DNA reads as TGTGCCAGTACTACCACCTCTAGCGGGAAGGAGGAGGAGCAGTTCTTC.

There are a few counts of this clone. V and J are TRBV11-2 and TRBJ2-2; D call uncertain. Per germline, CDR1 SGHAT and CDR2 FQNNGV. The CDR3 extends over 15 amino acids. The germline V and J ends were trimmed by 1 base and 3 bases, with 9 bases remaining between them. CDR3 in amino acids: CASSLGPAYTGELFF. Here the CDR3 DNA reads TGTGCCAGCAGCTTAGGTCCAGCCTACACCGGGGAGCTGTTTTTT. Supplemented by reference TRBV11-2 and TRBJ2-2, the full variable domain reads EAGVAQSPRYKIIEKRQSVAFWCNPISGHATLYWYQQILGQGPKLLIQFQNNGVVDDSQLPKDRFSAERLKGVDSTLKIQPAKLEDSAVYLCASSLGPAYTGELFFGEGSRLTVL.

The gene calls are TRBV28 and TRBJ1-6; 7 positions match TRBD1. Germline V CDR1 and CDR2: MDHEN, SYDVKM. The junction had 5 bases not matched to a gene; V was cut back by 7 bases and J by 5 bases. The CDR3 is made up of 14 amino acids. CDR3 in DNA: TGTGCCAGCACCCGACAGGGCCATAATTCACCCCTCCACTTT. Translating it yields CASTRQGHNSPLHF.

This clone was counted only a few times. V gene TRBV29-1 combines with J gene TRBJ1-5; TRBD1 matches at 8 bases. The CDR3 consists of 13 residues. The V gene's germline CDR1 is SQVTM and CDR2 ANQGSEA. Trimming took 6 bases from V and 5 from J; bases not matched to a gene: 6. DNA of the CDR3: TGCAGCGTAGTGGGACAGGAAGATCAGCCCCAGCATTTT. It is translated as CSVVGQEDQPQHF.

The CDR3 here is CASSESPSTGELFF. In DNA, the CDR3 is TGTGCCAGCAGCGAATCCCCTTCCACCGGGGAGCTGTTTTTT. The chain uses TRBV9 and TRBJ2-2; D ambiguous. The CDR3 contains 14 residues. Trimming shortened V by 3 bases and J by 4 bases, and 10 bases separated the two germline ends. Germline values: CDR1 SGDLS, CDR2 YYNGEE.

The chain combines TRBV7-9 with TRBJ1-1; no clear D. V was clipped by 5 bases and J by 7 bases, with 11 bases between them. The CDR3 sequence is 12 residues long. CDR1 SEHNR and CDR2 FQNEAQ come from the germline V gene (reference sequence). The CDR3 DNA sequence: TGTGCCAGCAGCACTTTTTGGGATGAAGCTTTCTTT. Amino acids: CASSTFWDEAFF.

The chain links TRBV30 to TRBJ2-3, with TRBD2 matching 9 bases. Germline V gives CDR1 GTSNPN, CDR2 SVGIG (reference sequence). Germline trimming cut 2 bases from V and 2 bases from J; bases unmatched to any gene: 5. This CDR3 comprises 15 residues. CDR3 sequence reads: CAWSNAGGFTDTQYF. For the CDR3, the DNA is TGTGCCTGGAGTAACGCGGGAGGGTTCACAGATACGCAGTATTTT.